This TCR beta chain was recovered during a study of Graves' ophthalmopathy and Graves' hyperthyroidism. The authors amplified TCR beta CDR3 regions from RNA transcripts. Second-round multiplex PCR came after first-round RT-PCR with HTBI primers. From the multiplex PCR reads, TCRdb called clonotypes with MiXCR, one entry per CDR3 protein. The sample comprises 200,000 to 250,000 distinct CDR3 sequences, 45% to 55% of which are singletons, and approximately 44% rests with the top ten. This CDR3 is built from 14 residues. With 4 bases removed from V and 7 bases from J, the gap between germline ends came to 13 bases. Germline CDR1 reads KGHDR; CDR2 reads SFDVKD. This clonotype was observed a handful of times.

This receptor was identified in an adult man with Graves' ophthalmopathy. Sequences were obtained from peripheral blood. J is TRBJ1-5 and V is TRBV24-1, with D unresolved. The CDR3 region has the DNA TGTGCCACCAGTGACCCAGGACCAGCGCAGCCCCAGCATTTT. Protein product: CATSDPGPAQPQHF.